The 5 T cell receptor beta chains below all came from one sample that was sequenced in a study of CD8+CD57+ T cells in acquired aplastic anemia. The TCR beta profiling, which covered VDJ combination and CDR3 sequence, was carried out using genomic DNA as the template. TCRdb itself ran the reads through MiXCR, one entry per CDR3 protein. The sample lists 100,000 to 150,000 distinct CDR3 sequences, less than 50% occurring once. Individuals selected for sequencing had exhibited CD8+CD57+ cell expansion on flow cytometry. Source material: sorted CD4+, CD8+, or CD8+CD57+ T cells (not recorded which) from PBMCs. These receptor sequences come from a human donor with aplastic anemia.

This clonotype was seen only once. The CDR3 here is CASSDGTGSPLRVGGYTF. Written as DNA, the CDR3 is TGCGCCAGCAGTGACGGGACAGGCAGCCCCCTGCGGGTGGGAGGCTACACCTTC. V and J are TRBV10-2 and TRBJ1-2, with 8 bases identical to TRBD1. CDR3 length: 18 amino acids. CDR1 and CDR2 from the germline V gene are WSHSY and SAAADI. V shed 3 bases and J 8 bases; nucleotides not matched to a gene: 20.

The V gene is TRBV7-2, the J gene TRBJ2-1; D tentatively fits TRBD1 or TRBD2 (6 bases each). Per germline, CDR1 SGHTA and CDR2 FQGNSA. There are 15 residues in the CDR3. Trimming cost V 0 bases and J 5 bases, with 11 bases left between them. The CDR3 region is CASSLAWGAHNEQFF. CDR3 DNA: TGTGCCAGCAGCTTAGCGTGGGGGGCCCACAATGAGCAGTTCTTC.

This clonotype was recorded at least ten times. The gene calls are TRBV20-1 and TRBJ1-5; a weak D match, TRBD1 (5 bases). V was shortened by 2 bases and J by 5 bases, with 7 bases between the two germline ends. CDR3 length: 12 residues. Germline V gene sequence: CDR1 DFQATT, CDR2 SNEGSKA (reference sequence). The CDR3 DNA reads as TGCAGTGCTAGACAGGGCCATCAGCCCCAGCATTTT. Its translation is CSARQGHQPQHF.

With respect to this clonotype: This may stem from a read error, because a much larger clone lies one nucleotide away. The chain combines TRBV11-1 with TRBJ2-2; 8 bases map to TRBD1. The CDR3 has 16 residues. V was pared by 7 bases and J by 4 bases, with 11 bases of the junction left unmatched. The germline V gene has CDR1 SGHAT and CDR2 FQDESV (reference sequence). The CDR3 DNA reads TGTGCCAGCACCTTTAGGACAGGGCTATCCACCGGGGAGCTGTTTTTT. Protein: CASTFRTGLSTGELFF.

This clonotype was counted at least ten times. V and J are TRBV7-8 and TRBJ1-6; D may be TRBD1 (5 bases). CDR3 length: 15 residues. V lost 3 bases to trimming and J lost 1 base, with 7 bases between them. The germline V gene has CDR1 SGHVS and CDR2 FQNEAQ. The CDR3 nucleotides read TGTGCCAGCAGCTTGGGGCGGTCCTATAATTCACCCCTCCACTTT. It codes for CASSLGRSYNSPLHF.